The 18 T cell receptor beta chains listed next were all sequenced from one sample in a study of blood T cell repertoires in COVID-19. Assay: immunoSEQ multiplex PCR; the TCRdb copy retains only in-frame clones and omits some. The sample records fewer than 250,000 clones, roughly 88% being singletons. Sequenced material: peripheral blood. These TCRs come from a woman older than 75 with COVID-19, enrolled during active disease.

As to this clone: At the DNA level, this CDR3 is encoded by other sequences in the same sample as well. The chain carries TRBV18 and TRBJ1-1, with TRBD1 matching 8 bases. CDR1 KGHSH and CDR2 LQKENI come from the germline V gene. The CDR3 is made up of 13 amino acids. V trimming: 4 bases; J trimming: 3 bases; junction bases outside the gene matches: 1. The CDR3 region is CASSLGQDTEAFF. The CDR3 coding sequence is TGTGCCAGCTCACTGGGACAGGACACTGAAGCTTTCTTT.

This clone was found once. This chain uses TRBV28 with TRBJ1-5; D is ambiguous. Trimming removed 3 bases from V and 6 bases from J, with 9 bases in between. The CDR3 spans 13 residues. Per germline, CDR1 MDHEN and CDR2 SYDVKM. The CDR3 protein is CASSFWARQPQHF. The CDR3 DNA is TGTGCCAGCAGTTTTTGGGCGCGTCAGCCCCAGCATTTT.

The CDR3 DNA reads TGTGCCAGCAGCCCGAGGGCTACTAGCGGGGGCCCCACAGATACGCAGTATTTT. Its protein product is CASSPRATSGGPTDTQYF. J is TRBJ2-3 and V is TRBV7-2; 11 bases are a match to TRBD2. The junction had 12 bases not matched to a gene; V was cut back by 5 bases and J by 2 bases. CDR3 length equals 18 residues. Germline assignment: CDR1 SGHTA and CDR2 FQGNSA.

V and J are TRBV28 and TRBJ1-2; perhaps TRBD1 as D (5 bases). The CDR3 has 11 amino acids. Germline V gene data show CDR1 as MDHEN and CDR2 as SYDVKM. With 5 bases removed from V and 5 bases from J, the gap between germline ends came to 6 bases. The CDR3 loop is CASSKGYGYTF. CDR3 DNA sequence: TGTGCCAGCAGTAAGGGGTATGGCTACACCTTC.

CDR3 DNA: TGCGCCAGCAGCTTGGCCGGTAGAGGGAACACCTACGAGCAGTACTTC. It translates to CASSLAGRGNTYEQYF. This chain joins TRBV5-1 and TRBJ2-7; maybe TRBD2 (5 bases). Deletions cut 0 bases from V and 2 bases from J, with 15 bases between. The CDR3 runs 16 residues. Germline V gene data show CDR1 as SGHRS and CDR2 as YFSETQ.

This sequence joins TRBV7-2 and TRBJ2-1; D might be TRBD1 (5 bases). V gave up 2 bases and J gave up 9 bases, with 17 bases separating them. Germline V gene sequence: CDR1 SGHTA, CDR2 FQGNSA. The CDR3 extends over 15 amino acids. The CDR3, as DNA: TGTGCCAGCAGCTTAAAGGGGCAGGGTAGTGGTGAGCAGTTCTTC. Its protein is CASSLKGQGSGEQFF.

V gene TRBV6-5 combines with J gene TRBJ1-6; possibly TRBD1 for D (6 bases). The germline V gene encodes CDR1 MNHEY and CDR2 SVGAGI. There are 14 residues in the CDR3. V was trimmed by 4 bases and J by 10 bases, leaving 14 bases between them. In DNA form, the CDR3 reads TGTGCCAGCAGTTCACAGGGAATCGGGTCACCCCTCCACTTT. As protein: CASSSQGIGSPLHF.

The chain employs TRBV7-2 and TRBJ1-6; the match to TRBD1 covers 8 bases. V trimming: 5 bases; J trimming: 7 bases; junction bases outside the gene matches: 7. The germline V gene has CDR1 SGHTA and CDR2 FQGNSA. This CDR3 is built from 15 residues. CDR3 in amino acids: CASSPPDRGNSPLHF. The CDR3 bases are TGTGCCAGCAGCCCCCCCGACAGGGGAAATTCACCCCTCCACTTT. Full variable domain (rest looked up from reference TRBV7-2 and TRBJ1-6): GAGVSQSPSNKVTEKGKDVELRCDPISGHTALYWYRQSLGQGLEFLIYFQGNSAPDKSGLPSDRFSAERTGGSVSTLTIQRTQQEDSAVYLCASSPPDRGNSPLHFGNGTRLTVT.

This clone was recorded a few times. The V call is TRBV23-1, the J call TRBJ2-7, with D maybe TRBD1 (6 bases). TRBV23-1 is noted as an ORF with a role that remains uncertain. Trimming removed 8 bases from V and 3 bases from J, with 20 bases in between. The CDR3 consists of 15 residues. For the CDR3, the DNA is TGCGCCAGCCCCCCCAGGCCAGGGGAAATCTACGAGCAGTACGTC. The encoded protein is CASPPRPGEIYEQYV.

V is TRBV6-5 and J is TRBJ1-4; 7 bases agree with TRBD1. V trimming: 6 bases; J trimming: 4 bases; junction bases outside the gene matches: 8. In germline, CDR1 is MNHEY, CDR2 SVGAGI. The CDR3 length is 15 residues. CDR3 amino acids: CASRMSGTVNEKLFF. The CDR3 region has the DNA TGTGCCAGCAGGATGTCCGGGACAGTTAATGAAAAACTGTTTTTT.

V and J are TRBV10-3 and TRBJ1-1; TRBD1 matches 7 bases. This CDR3 is 14 amino acids long. Trimming at V came to 5 bases and at J to 2 bases, leaving 5 bases not matched to a gene. Germline CDR1 and CDR2: ENHRY and SYGVKD. The CDR3 nucleotides read TGTGCCATCAGTAAGGGACAGCGAAACACTGAAGCTTTCTTT. Residues: CAISKGQRNTEAFF.

The V call is TRBV7-2, the J call TRBJ2-5, with unresolved D. This CDR3 has 16 amino acids. Per the germline V gene, CDR1 is SGHTA and CDR2 is FQGNSA. V lost 4 bases, J lost 1 base, and 16 bases lay in between. In nucleotides, the CDR3 is TGTGCCAGCAGCTCCAGACACGATGCGACCCAAGAGACCCAGTACTTC. Translated: CASSSRHDATQETQYF.

The chain recombines TRBV18 with TRBJ1-4; tentatively, D is TRBD1 (5 bases). V was shortened by 2 bases and J by 8 bases, with 12 bases between the two germline ends. Germline loops: CDR1 KGHSH, CDR2 LQKENI. The CDR3 covers 14 residues. CDR3 DNA sequence: TGTGCCAGCTCACCAAGCAGGGTCGACGAAAAACTGTTTTTT. It specifies CASSPSRVDEKLFF.

The chain has TRBV5-1 and TRBJ2-1; D is possibly TRBD2 (7 bases). Germline V gives CDR1 SGHRS, CDR2 YFSETQ. V was trimmed by 4 bases and J by 4 bases, leaving 12 bases between them. CDR3 length: 14 residues. The CDR3 sequence: CASSGGGQYNEQFF. CDR3 in DNA: TGCGCCAGCAGCGGGGGGGGACAATACAATGAGCAGTTCTTC. The entire variable domain, with the rest obtained from reference TRBV5-1 and TRBJ2-1, is as follows: KAGVTQTPRYLIKTRGQQVTLSCSPISGHRSVSWYQQTPGQGLQFLFEYFSETQRNKGNFPGRFSGRQFSNSRSEMNVSTLELGDSALYLCASSGGGQYNEQFFGPGTRLTVL.

The rearrangement uses TRBV5-5 and TRBJ2-5; TRBD2 agrees at 7 bases. After removal of 4 bases from V and 4 bases from J, the junction contained 13 bases not matched to a gene. This CDR3 is 16 amino acids long. Germline V lookup: CDR1 SGHKS, CDR2 YYEKEE (reference sequence). The CDR3 spells CASSPAQSTGGETQYF. CDR3 nucleotide sequence: TGTGCCAGCAGCCCGGCGCAAAGCACGGGAGGAGAGACCCAGTACTTC.

The genes are TRBV10-3 and TRBJ2-3; TRBD2 is a possible D gene (5 bases). CDR1 and CDR2 from the germline V gene are ENHRY and SYGVKD. This CDR3 comprises 18 residues. V was cut by 0 bases and J by 3 bases, with 19 bases left in between. DNA for the CDR3: TGTGCCATCAGTGAGTCAAAGAGGGCAGGCTCCCCGACAGATACGCAGTATTTT. Its translation is CAISESKRAGSPTDTQYF.

The J gene is TRBJ1-4, the V gene TRBV5-1; D is ambiguous. V lost 4 bases, J lost 7 bases, and 14 bases lay in between. This CDR3 contains 14 residues. In germline, CDR1 is SGHRS, CDR2 YFSETQ. CDR3 DNA sequence: TGCGCCAGCAGCCAACCCCCGGAGGGTGAAAAACTGTTTTTT. Translating it yields CASSQPPEGEKLFF.

The V call is TRBV2, the J call TRBJ1-2; no reliable D call. Trimming left V 1 base short and J 5 bases short, with 5 bases between. CDR1 SNHLY and CDR2 FYNNEI come from the germline V gene. This CDR3 has 12 residues. In DNA, the CDR3 is TGTGCCAGCAGTGAAGTCCGGTATGGCTACACCTTC. It translates to CASSEVRYGYTF.